Presented here are 11 T cell receptor beta chains from one specimen sequenced in a study of CD8+ T cells in alopecia areata. Following extraction, RNA underwent reverse transcription to cDNA, which served as the sequencing template. TCRdb keeps only in-frame clones here, not all; method: immunoSEQ multiplex PCR. The sample lists approximately 200,000 clones; approximately 56% were seen once. Treatment here: oral pan-JAK inhibitor, 5-10 mg twice daily. The sample here was CD4+ T cells sorted from blood, taken at week 4, from a patient treated with tofacitinib. The source is a human donor with alopecia areata.

The chain has TRBV11-2 and TRBJ1-1; TRBD1 is a possible D gene (5 bases). Germline CDR1 SGHAT, CDR2 FQNNGV. V was shortened by 2 bases and J by 8 bases, with 9 bases between the two germline ends. This CDR3 has 12 amino acids. CDR3 sequence: CASSLPGGEAFF. In DNA, the CDR3 is TGTGCCAGCAGCTTACCTGGGGGAGAAGCTTTCTTT.

The genes are TRBV7-6 and TRBJ1-1; TRBD1 might be the D (5 bases). CDR3 length: 13 residues. Germline-derived CDR1 and CDR2 are SGHVS and FNYEAQ. The germline V and J ends were trimmed by 2 bases and 4 bases, with 8 bases remaining between them. CDR3 nucleotides: TGTGCCAGCAGCTTAAGTGGGGCCACTGAAGCTTTCTTT. Translation: CASSLSGATEAFF. The full variable domain, completed using reference TRBV7-6 and TRBJ1-1, is GAGVSQSPRYKVTKRGQDVALRCDPISGHVSLYWYRQALGQGPEFLTYFNYEAQQDKSGLPNDRFSAERPEGSISTLTIQRTEQRDSAMYRCASSLSGATEAFFGQGTRLTVV.

The V and J genes are TRBV20-1 and TRBJ2-3; D is unresolved. The CDR3 runs to 11 residues. CDR1 is DFQATT and CDR2 is SNEGSKA in the germline V gene (reference sequence). V was pared by 5 bases and J by 7 bases, with 10 bases between. CDR3 DNA sequence: TGCAGTGCTCTTGTCCTGTATACGCAGTATTTT. Translation gives CSALVLYTQYF.

The rearrangement joins TRBV15 to TRBJ1-5, with D tentatively TRBD1 (5 bases). V was clipped by 3 bases and J by 2 bases, with 8 bases between them. CDR1 and CDR2 from the germline V gene are LNHNV and YYDKDF (reference sequence). The CDR3 is made up of 14 amino acids. The CDR3: CATSRWGGNQPQHF. In DNA, the CDR3 is TGTGCCACCAGCAGGTGGGGGGGCAATCAGCCCCAGCATTTT.

The V gene is TRBV29-1, the J gene TRBJ2-3; D is undetermined. CDR1 and CDR2 from the germline V gene are SQVTM and ANQGSEA. CDR3 size: 12 residues. V dropped 2 bases and J dropped 6 bases, with 9 bases sitting between them. As DNA, the CDR3 is TGCAGCGTTGAATTCCAGCCCGATACGCAGTATTTT. Its protein is CSVEFQPDTQYF.

The rearrangement links TRBV5-1 to TRBJ2-5; D call uncertain. Germline-derived CDR1 and CDR2 are SGHRS and YFSETQ. Trimming stripped 4 bases from V and 5 bases from J, with 12 bases between. CDR3 length: 13 residues. CDR3 DNA: TGCGCCAGCAGCGTAGGCGTTGCTGAGACCCAGTACTTC. Residues: CASSVGVAETQYF.

For the CDR3, the DNA is TGTGCCAGCAGCTTACCGGGACAGACGAACACCGGGGAGCTGTTTTTT. Translated: CASSLPGQTNTGELFF. The chain carries TRBV7-9 and TRBJ2-2; 7 nucleotides agree with TRBD1. After removal of 2 bases from V and 0 bases from J, the junction contained 3 bases not matched to a gene. The CDR3 runs to 16 residues. Germline values: CDR1 SEHNR, CDR2 FQNEAQ (reference sequence). The full variable domain, in which reference TRBV7-9 and TRBJ2-2 provide the parts outside the CDR3, is DTGVSQNPRHKITKRGQNVTFRCDPISEHNRLYWYRQTLGQGPEFLTYFQNEAQLEKSRLLSDRFSAERPKGSFSTLEIQRTEQGDSAMYLCASSLPGQTNTGELFFGEGSRLTVL.

The V call is TRBV6-5, the J call TRBJ1-2, with D possibly TRBD1 on 6 matching bases. The ends were cut back, 8 bases at V and 4 bases at J, with 20 bases in the middle. Germline V gene lookup returns CDR1 MNHEY and CDR2 SVGAGI. This CDR3 region has 15 residues. The CDR3 DNA reads as TGTGCCAGCCGGCAGCGGGGAGAACAGGGCTATGGCTACACCTTC. It translates to CASRQRGEQGYGYTF.

This clone was detected a few times. It is unclear where the CDR3 begins or ends on the DNA, so no DNA is shown, and the CDR3 is as TCRdb lists it. This chain uses TRBV29-1 with TRBJ1-2; whether TRBD1, the table's D call, matches the DNA was not checked. The CDR3 contains 14 residues when both ends are counted. CDR1 is SQVTM and CDR2 is ANQGSEA in the germline V gene. This CDR3 is CSFSEWGQGIASAF.

The sample holds a few counts of this clone. The V and J genes are TRBV29-1 and TRBJ2-7; TRBD2 matches 12 bases. V shed 6 bases, J shed 6 bases, and the junction held 9 bases outside the gene matches. The CDR3 contains 14 residues. Germline V gene sequence: CDR1 SQVTM, CDR2 ANQGSEA. CDR3 sequence: CSVRTSGIGGEQYF. CDR3 DNA sequence: TGCAGCGTGAGGACTAGCGGGATCGGCGGCGAGCAGTACTTC.

For this clone: Other DNA variants within this sample encode the same CDR3. The chain has TRBV20-1 and TRBJ2-5; D ambiguous. Trimming took off 3 bases at V and 4 bases at J, with 6 bases between the two ends. CDR1 DFQATT and CDR2 SNEGSKA come from the germline V gene (reference sequence). CDR3 length: 11 amino acids. CDR3 in amino acids: CSARGRETQYF. DNA for the CDR3: TGCAGTGCTAGGGGTAGAGAGACCCAGTACTTC.